Listed here are 22 T cell receptor beta chains from one sample, sequenced in a study of T-cell memory formation after mild COVID-19 (dated by TCRdb to about 2021). Library preparation used 5' RACE. The instrument given in TCRdb is Illumina NovaSeq 6000. TCRdb reran the public reads through fastp at Q25 and MiXCR, keeping productive beta chains. Each CDR3 protein appears once, grouped with its most common genes and DNA. Here the sample has around 510,000 distinct CDR3 sequences; about 20% occur a single time. The ten largest clonotypes hold under 8.5% of the sample. The specimen was PBMCs or a T cell subset sorted from them (not recorded which). Receptor source: an adult woman who had mild COVID-19 (a few samples of this study predate the infection). The sample titles of this study are shuffled in the database, so cell type and time point are left out; the donor was told from shared clones.

This clonotype was seen a few times. This rearrangement joins TRBV5-1 to TRBJ2-3; TRBD1 might be the D (6 bases). Trimming stripped 5 bases from V and 2 bases from J, with 12 bases between. CDR3 size: 14 residues. Per the germline V gene, CDR1 is SGHRS and CDR2 is YFSETQ. CDR3 residues: CASRTTGPTDTQYF. CDR3 in DNA: TGCGCCAGCAGGACGACAGGACCCACAGATACGCAGTATTTT. The full variable domain, its missing parts supplied by reference TRBV5-1 and TRBJ2-3, is KAGVTQTPRYLIKTRGQQVTLSCSPISGHRSVSWYQQTPGQGLQFLFEYFSETQRNKGNFPGRFSGRQFSNSRSEMNVSTLELGDSALYLCASRTTGPTDTQYFGPGTRLTVL.

This clonotype came up many times. V gene TRBV29-1 combines with J gene TRBJ2-2; TRBD1 is a possible D gene (6 bases). Trimming cost V 6 bases and J 0 bases, with 11 bases left between them. The germline V gene has CDR1 SQVTM and CDR2 ANQGSEA. CDR3 size: 14 residues. The CDR3 reads CSVEGQANTGELFF. The CDR3 coding sequence is TGCAGCGTCGAGGGACAAGCGAACACCGGGGAGCTGTTTTTT.

This clonotype occurred a few times. This rearrangement joins TRBV20-1 to TRBJ2-5, with 7 bases matching TRBD2. There are 16 residues in the CDR3. The junction had 12 bases not matched to a gene; V was cut back by 4 bases and J by 1 base. Germline CDR1 is DFQATT and CDR2 is SNEGSKA (reference sequence). The CDR3 loop is CSAKSGSGGSQETQYF. CDR3 nucleotide sequence: TGCAGTGCTAAATCCGGCTCTGGCGGGAGCCAAGAGACCCAGTACTTC.

The V call is TRBV20-1, the J call TRBJ2-3; TRBD2 agrees at 15 bases. V shed 6 bases, J shed 0 bases, and the junction held 4 bases outside the gene matches. This CDR3 has 16 residues. Germline CDR1 and CDR2: DFQATT and SNEGSKA (reference sequence). The CDR3 DNA reads TGCAGTGCGACTGGGACTAGCGGGAGGAGCACAGATACGCAGTATTTT. It specifies CSATGTSGRSTDTQYF.

This rearrangement joins TRBV7-2 to TRBJ2-1; weak D call: TRBD2 (6 bases). The germline gives CDR1 SGHTA, CDR2 FQGNSA. The CDR3 covers 12 residues. Trimming left V 7 bases short and J 5 bases short, with 9 bases between. In DNA, the CDR3 is TGTGCCAGCAAGGGACTCCACAATGAGCAGTTCTTC. Protein sequence: CASKGLHNEQFF. Variable domain in full (rest from reference TRBV7-2 and TRBJ2-1): GAGVSQSPSNKVTEKGKDVELRCDPISGHTALYWYRQSLGQGLEFLIYFQGNSAPDKSGLPSDRFSAERTGGSVSTLTIQRTQQEDSAVYLCASKGLHNEQFFGPGTRLTVL.

J is TRBJ2-1 and V is TRBV28; D is possibly TRBD2 (6 bases). The length of the CDR3 is 13 residues. The V gene's germline CDR1 is MDHEN and CDR2 SYDVKM. The V and J ends lost 3 bases and 10 bases respectively, with 13 bases between them. The CDR3 DNA sequence: TGTGCCAGCAGTTTCCCGGGGAGGAACGAGCAGTTCTTC. Translated: CASSFPGRNEQFF.

This clonotype was detected a few times. V and J are TRBV6-2 or TRBV6-3 and TRBJ1-2; D gene unclear. The germline V and J ends were trimmed by 2 bases and 7 bases, with 8 bases remaining between them. Germline V gene lookup returns CDR1 MNHEY and CDR2 SVGEGT. The CDR3 is 12 residues long. The CDR3 here is CASSYDGSGYTF. Written as DNA, the CDR3 is TGTGCCAGCAGTTACGACGGGTCTGGCTACACCTTC.

This clonotype was seen a handful of times. The rearrangement joins TRBV2 to TRBJ1-1, with 10 bases lining up with TRBD1. J lost 5 bases, V lost 5 bases, and 8 bases had no gene match. The CDR3 spans 15 residues. The germline V gene encodes CDR1 SNHLY and CDR2 FYNNEI. As DNA, the CDR3 is TGTGCCAGCAGTATCGTAGGACAGGGGGTGACTGAAGCTTTCTTT. Protein sequence: CASSIVGQGVTEAFF.

This clonotype was seen more than once but under ten times. This sequence joins TRBV10-3 and TRBJ2-1; possibly TRBD1 for D (6 bases). The CDR3 consists of 16 residues. The germline V gene encodes CDR1 ENHRY and CDR2 SYGVKD. V was shortened by 8 bases and J by 3 bases, with 20 bases between the two germline ends. CDR3 sequence: CAIGTTKRRIYNEQFF. The CDR3 region has the DNA TGTGCCATCGGGACAACCAAACGCCGAATCTACAATGAGCAGTTCTTC.

The sample holds a few counts of this clonotype. V usage is TRBV20-1 and J usage is TRBJ2-7, with D possibly TRBD2 on 6 matching bases. Germline lookup yields CDR1 DFQATT and CDR2 SNEGSKA (reference sequence). V dropped 5 bases and J dropped 4 bases, with 15 bases sitting between them. The CDR3 covers 13 residues. DNA of the CDR3: TGCAGTGCTTACAACAGTAGCGGTTACGAGCAGTACTTC. Protein sequence: CSAYNSSGYEQYF.

V is TRBV15 and J is TRBJ1-5; D gene uncertain. V gave up 2 bases and J gave up 0 bases, with 14 bases separating them. CDR1 is LNHNV, CDR2 YYDKDF, per germline (reference sequence). This CDR3 comprises 17 residues. CDR3 nucleotides: TGTGCCACCAGCAGAAGAAGATATATCGATAGCAATCAGCCCCAGCATTTT. Translated: CATSRRRYIDSNQPQHF.

The chain employs TRBV29-1 and TRBJ2-5; D perhaps matches TRBD1 (6 bases). The germline V gene has CDR1 SQVTM and CDR2 ANQGSEA. Deletions cut 0 bases from V and 2 bases from J, with 16 bases between. This CDR3 has 16 amino acids. The CDR3 DNA reads as TGCAGCGTTGAAGACCATAATCGACAGGAACAAGAGACCCAGTACTTC. Its protein is CSVEDHNRQEQETQYF.

CDR3 sequence (DNA): TGTGCCAGCAGCTTAGGTCGGGACGGATCCTACGAGCAGTACTTC. It encodes CASSLGRDGSYEQYF. The chain joins TRBV7-6 to TRBJ2-7; D is tentatively TRBD1 or TRBD2 (5 bases each). The CDR3 consists of 15 residues. Germline V gives CDR1 SGHVS, CDR2 FNYEAQ. The V end lost 1 base, the J end lost 1 base, and 11 bases lay between the germline ends.

The V call is TRBV29-1, the J call TRBJ2-3, with TRBD2 as a possible D gene (7 bases). The CDR3 covers 16 residues. The V gene's germline CDR1 is SQVTM and CDR2 ANQGSEA. Trimming removed 5 bases from V and 0 bases from J, with 18 bases in between. For the CDR3, the DNA is TGCAGCGTTCAACCAACGGGGGGCGTCAGCACAGATACGCAGTATTTT. As protein: CSVQPTGGVSTDTQYF.

The CDR3 bases are TGTGCCAGCAGTATAGGAGAGGGGGGAACACAAGAGACCCAGTACTTC. This encodes CASSIGEGGTQETQYF. The chain uses TRBV12-3 or TRBV12-4 and TRBJ2-5; D may match TRBD1 or TRBD2 (6 bases each). This CDR3 comprises 16 residues. Trimming took 5 bases from V and 2 from J, leaving 18 bases between them.

This clonotype turned up a few times. The genes are TRBV2 and TRBJ2-7, with 9 bases lining up with TRBD1. V lost 6 bases to trimming and J lost 2 bases; unmatched junction nucleotides: 11. The V gene's germline CDR1 is SNHLY and CDR2 FYNNEI. The CDR3 is 16 residues long. The CDR3, as DNA: TGTGCCAGCAGGGACAGGGGACCGCCGATTCCCTACGAGCAGTACTTC. Translating it yields CASRDRGPPIPYEQYF.

V gene TRBV7-9 combines with J gene TRBJ1-1, with a weak D call TRBD1 (5 bases). The germline V gene encodes CDR1 SEHNR and CDR2 FQNEAQ (reference sequence). Trimming took off 1 base at V and 6 bases at J, with 12 bases between the two ends. This CDR3 has 14 residues. The CDR3 loop is CASSLERGVSEAFF. The CDR3 DNA sequence: TGTGCCAGCAGCTTAGAACGGGGGGTCTCTGAAGCTTTCTTT.

In its sample, this clonotype was seen a few times. The CDR3 coding sequence is TGTGCCAGCAGTTTTGCAGACAGGGGAGGCGAGCAGTACTTC. As protein: CASSFADRGGEQYF. The chain joins TRBV6-5 to TRBJ2-7; 8 bases are shared with TRBD1. V lost 4 bases and J lost 6; bases outside the gene matches: 8. This CDR3 spans 14 amino acids. CDR1 and CDR2 from the germline V gene are MNHEY and SVGAGI.

This chain joins TRBV24-1 and TRBJ2-1; 9 bases fit TRBD2. This CDR3 has 14 amino acids. Germline V gene lookup returns CDR1 KGHDR and CDR2 SFDVKD. The V and J ends lost 6 bases and 5 bases, in that order; junction bases with no gene match: 4. The DNA of the CDR3 is TGTGCCACCAGTCTGGCGGGAGGGGACAATGAGCAGTTCTTC. It translates to CATSLAGGDNEQFF.

This chain links TRBV4-2 with TRBJ1-5; D uncertain. The CDR3 has 15 residues. The germline V and J ends were trimmed by 1 base and 5 bases, with 12 bases remaining between them. Per the germline V gene, CDR1 is LGHNA and CDR2 is YNFKEQ. The CDR3 reads CASSQVGEGDQPQHF. In DNA, the CDR3 is TGTGCCAGCAGCCAAGTCGGGGAGGGAGATCAGCCCCAGCATTTT.

This clonotype has only a few counts. J is TRBJ1-1 and V is TRBV3-1, with no clear D. The CDR3 extends over 14 amino acids. Trimming left V 5 bases short and J 1 base short, with 11 bases between. CDR1 and CDR2 from the germline V gene are LGHDT and YNNKEL (reference sequence). The CDR3 protein is CASSKYDGNTEAFF. In nucleotides, the CDR3 is TGTGCCAGCAGCAAATACGACGGGAACACTGAAGCTTTCTTT.

This clonotype was counted a few times. The J gene is TRBJ2-5, the V gene TRBV7-2; no clear D gene. Trimming shortened V by 3 bases and J by 1 base, and 12 bases separated the two germline ends. The CDR3 contains 15 residues. Germline CDR1 SGHTA, CDR2 FQGNSA. The CDR3 sequence: CASSFGWRFQETQYF. As DNA, the CDR3 is TGTGCCAGCAGCTTCGGGTGGCGGTTCCAAGAGACCCAGTACTTC.